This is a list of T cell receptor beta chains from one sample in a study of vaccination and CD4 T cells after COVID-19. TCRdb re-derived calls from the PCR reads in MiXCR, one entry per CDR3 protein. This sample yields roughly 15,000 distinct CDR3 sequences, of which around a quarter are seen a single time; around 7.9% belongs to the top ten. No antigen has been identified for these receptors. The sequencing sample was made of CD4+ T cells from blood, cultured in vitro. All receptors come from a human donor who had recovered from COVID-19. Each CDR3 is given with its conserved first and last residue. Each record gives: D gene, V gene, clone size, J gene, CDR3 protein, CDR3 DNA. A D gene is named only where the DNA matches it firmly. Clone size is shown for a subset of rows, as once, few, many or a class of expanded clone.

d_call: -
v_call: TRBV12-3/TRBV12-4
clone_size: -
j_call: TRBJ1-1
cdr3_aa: CASRPLGVRNTEAFF
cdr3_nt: TGTGCCAGCAGACCGTTGGGGGTGAGGAACACTGAAGCTTTCTTT

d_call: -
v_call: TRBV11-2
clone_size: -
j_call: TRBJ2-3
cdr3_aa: CASSGGGTQYF
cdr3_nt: TGTGCCAGCAGTGGAGGGGGAACGCAGTATTTT

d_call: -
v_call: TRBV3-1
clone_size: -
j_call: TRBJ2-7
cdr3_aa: CASSQGGEQYF
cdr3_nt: TGTGCCAGCAGCCAAGGGGGAGAGCAGTACTTC

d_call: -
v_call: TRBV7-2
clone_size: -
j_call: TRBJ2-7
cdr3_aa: CASSLGDYEQYF
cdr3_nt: TGCGCCAGCAGTTTGGGGGACTACGAGCAGTACTTC

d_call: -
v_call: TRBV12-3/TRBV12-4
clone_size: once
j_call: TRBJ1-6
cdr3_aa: CASSRGSNSPLHF
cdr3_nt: TGTGCCAGCAGCCGAGGGTCCAATTCACCCCTCCACTTT

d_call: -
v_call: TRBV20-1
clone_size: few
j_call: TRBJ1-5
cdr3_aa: CSASRGRQPQHF
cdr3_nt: TGCAGTGCTAGCAGGGGACGGCAGCCCCAGCATTTT

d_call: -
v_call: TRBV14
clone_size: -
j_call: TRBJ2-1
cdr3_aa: CASGTYSNEQFF
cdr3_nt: TGTGCCAGCGGAACTTATTCCAATGAGCAGTTCTTC

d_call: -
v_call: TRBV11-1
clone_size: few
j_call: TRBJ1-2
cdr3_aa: CASSSLRVGIRYGYTF
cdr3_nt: TGTGCCAGCAGCTCCCTCAGGGTGGGGATTCGCTATGGCTACACCTTC

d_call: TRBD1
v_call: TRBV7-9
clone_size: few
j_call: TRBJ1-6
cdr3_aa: CASSFIGQGAGNSPLHF
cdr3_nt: TGTGCCAGCAGCTTCATAGGGCAGGGGGCGGGAAATTCACCCCTCCACTTT

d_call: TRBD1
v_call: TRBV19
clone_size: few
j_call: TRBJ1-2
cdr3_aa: CASSIRDRDGYTF
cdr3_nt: TGTGCCAGTAGTATACGGGACAGGGATGGCTACACCTTC

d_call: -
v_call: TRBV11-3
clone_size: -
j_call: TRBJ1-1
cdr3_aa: CASSWRTDDISNTEAFF
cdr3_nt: TGTGCCAGCAGCTGGAGGACAGACGACATATCCAACACTGAAGCTTTCTTT

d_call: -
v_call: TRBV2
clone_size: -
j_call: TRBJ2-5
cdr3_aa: CASLGGRVGAGETQYF
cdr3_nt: TGTGCCAGCTTAGGTGGTCGAGTGGGGGCGGGAGAGACCCAGTACTTC

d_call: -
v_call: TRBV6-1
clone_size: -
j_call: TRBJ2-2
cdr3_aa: CASSPRTRTTGELFF
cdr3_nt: TGTGCCAGCAGCCCCCGGACGAGAACAACCGGGGAGCTGTTTTTT

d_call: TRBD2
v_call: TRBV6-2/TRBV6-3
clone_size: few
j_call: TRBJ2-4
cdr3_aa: CASSGNSGTIQYF
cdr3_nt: TGTGCCAGCAGTGGAAATAGCGGGACCATTCAGTACTTC

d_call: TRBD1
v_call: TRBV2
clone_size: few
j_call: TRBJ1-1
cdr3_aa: CAKGAGGPGTEAFF
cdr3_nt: TGTGCCAAGGGGGCCGGGGGGCCGGGCACTGAAGCTTTCTTT

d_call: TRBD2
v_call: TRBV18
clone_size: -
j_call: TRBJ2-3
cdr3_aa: CASSPRLAGGTHTDTQYF
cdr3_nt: TGTGCCAGCTCGCCCAGACTAGCGGGGGGAACCCACACAGATACGCAGTATTTT

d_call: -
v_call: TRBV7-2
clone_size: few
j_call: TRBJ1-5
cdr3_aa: CASSLQVDERGPQHF
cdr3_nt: TGTGCCAGCAGTTTGCAGGTGGACGAACGGGGGCCCCAGCATTTT

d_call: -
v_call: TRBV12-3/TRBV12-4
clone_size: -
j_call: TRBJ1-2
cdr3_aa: CASSRLLRVRSYTF
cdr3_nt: TGTGCCAGCAGTCGCCTCCTCCGGGTTCGAAGCTACACCTTC

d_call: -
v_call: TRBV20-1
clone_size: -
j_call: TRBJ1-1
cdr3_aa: CSAERDLNTEAFF
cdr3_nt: TGCAGTGCTGAGAGAGATTTGAACACTGAAGCTTTCTTT

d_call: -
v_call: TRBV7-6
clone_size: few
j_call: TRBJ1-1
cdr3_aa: CASSPGRGNTEAFF
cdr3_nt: TGTGCCAGCAGCCCCGGGAGGGGTAACACTGAAGCTTTCTTT

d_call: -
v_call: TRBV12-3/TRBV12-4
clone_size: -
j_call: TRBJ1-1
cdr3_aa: CASSELENTEAFF
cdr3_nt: TGTGCCAGCAGCGAGTTGGAGAACACTGAAGCTTTCTTT

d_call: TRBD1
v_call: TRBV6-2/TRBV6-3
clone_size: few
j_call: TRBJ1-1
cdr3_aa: CASTKTGETEAFF
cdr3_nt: TGTGCCAGCACGAAGACAGGGGAGACTGAAGCTTTCTTT

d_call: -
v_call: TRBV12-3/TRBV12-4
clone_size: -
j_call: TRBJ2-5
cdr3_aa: CASSSRPMQETQYF
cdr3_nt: TGTGCCAGCAGTTCCCGTCCTATGCAAGAGACCCAGTACTTC

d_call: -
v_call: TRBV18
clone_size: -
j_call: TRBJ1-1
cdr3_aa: CASSLWGKGVPNTEAFF
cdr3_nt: TGTGCCAGCTCACTTTGGGGGAAGGGGGTGCCGAACACTGAAGCTTTCTTT

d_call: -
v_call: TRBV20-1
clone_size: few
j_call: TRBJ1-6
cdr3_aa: CSARSLAAGYNSPLHF
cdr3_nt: TGCAGTGCTAGGTCCCTTGCTGCAGGCTATAATTCACCCCTCCACTTT

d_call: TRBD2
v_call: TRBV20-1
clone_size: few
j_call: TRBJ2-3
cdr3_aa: CSARTSGGLIDTQYF
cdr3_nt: TGCAGTGCTAGAACTAGCGGGGGCTTGATAGATACGCAGTATTTT

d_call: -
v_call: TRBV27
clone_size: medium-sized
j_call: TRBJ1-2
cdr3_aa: CASSLEPGGGYTF
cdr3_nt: TGTGCCAGCAGTTTAGAACCTGGGGGTGGCTACACCTTC

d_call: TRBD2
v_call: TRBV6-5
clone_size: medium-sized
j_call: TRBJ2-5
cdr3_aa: CASSSGLAAKGTQYF
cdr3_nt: TGTGCCAGCAGTTCGGGACTAGCGGCGAAGGGGACCCAGTACTTC

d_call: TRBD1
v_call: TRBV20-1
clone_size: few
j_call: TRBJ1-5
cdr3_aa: CSAWTGSNQPQHF
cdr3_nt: TGCAGTGCTTGGACAGGTAGCAATCAGCCCCAGCATTTT

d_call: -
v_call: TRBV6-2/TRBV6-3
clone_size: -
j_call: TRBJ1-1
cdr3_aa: CASSYTRQSEAFF
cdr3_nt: TGTGCCAGCAGTTACACCCGACAGAGCGAAGCTTTCTTT

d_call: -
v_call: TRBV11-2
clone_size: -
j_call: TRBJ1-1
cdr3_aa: CASSLSLGATEAFF
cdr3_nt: TGTGCCAGCAGCTTATCACTCGGGGCCACTGAAGCTTTCTTT

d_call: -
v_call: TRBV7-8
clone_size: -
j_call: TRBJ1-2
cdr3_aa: CASSPEVTYGYTF
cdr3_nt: TGTGCCAGCAGCCCGGAAGTTACCTATGGCTACACCTTC

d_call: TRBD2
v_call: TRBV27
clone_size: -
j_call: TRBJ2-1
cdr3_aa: CASSSAGGQYNEQFF
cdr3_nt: TGTGCCAGCAGTAGCGCGGGGGGGCAGTACAATGAGCAGTTCTTC

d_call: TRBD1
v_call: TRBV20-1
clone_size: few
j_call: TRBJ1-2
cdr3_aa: CSARGQGGNYGYTF
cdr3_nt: TGCAGTGCTAGGGGACAGGGAGGTAACTATGGCTACACCTTC

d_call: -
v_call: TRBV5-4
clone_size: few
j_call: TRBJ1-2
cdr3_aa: CASSLPTYNNYGYTF
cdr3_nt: TGTGCCAGCAGCTTGCCCACCTACAACAACTATGGCTACACCTTC

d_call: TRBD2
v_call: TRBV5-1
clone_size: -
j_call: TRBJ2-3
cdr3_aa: CASSWTSQTDTQYF
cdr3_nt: TGCGCCAGCAGCTGGACTAGCCAGACAGATACGCAGTATTTT

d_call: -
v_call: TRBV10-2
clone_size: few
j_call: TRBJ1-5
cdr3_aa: CASSESGQGWGNQPQHF
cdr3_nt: TGCGCCAGCAGTGAGTCCGGCCAGGGCTGGGGCAATCAGCCCCAGCATTTT

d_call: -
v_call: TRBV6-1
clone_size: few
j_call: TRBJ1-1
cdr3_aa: CASSGQIGDTEAFF
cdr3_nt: TGTGCCAGCAGCGGACAGATTGGAGACACTGAAGCTTTCTTT

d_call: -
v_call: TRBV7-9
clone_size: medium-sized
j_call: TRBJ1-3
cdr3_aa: CASSSDGDTIYF
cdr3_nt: TGTGCCAGCAGCTCAGATGGCGACACCATATATTTT

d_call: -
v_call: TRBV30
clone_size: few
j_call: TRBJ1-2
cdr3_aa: CAWTGRLNGYTF
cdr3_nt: TGTGCCTGGACAGGACGATTGAATGGCTACACCTTC

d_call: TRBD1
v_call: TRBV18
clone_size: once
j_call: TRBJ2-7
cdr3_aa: CASSPRSGQGTYEQYF
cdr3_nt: TGTGCCAGCTCACCAAGGTCGGGACAGGGAACCTACGAGCAGTACTTC

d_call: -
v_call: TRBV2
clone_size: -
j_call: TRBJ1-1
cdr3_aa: CASSELVREAFF
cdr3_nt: TGTGCCAGCAGTGAGTTGGTACGGGAAGCTTTCTTT

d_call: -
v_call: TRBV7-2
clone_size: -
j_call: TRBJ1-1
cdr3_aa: CASSLERDTEAFF
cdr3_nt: TGTGCCAGCAGCTTGGAGAGGGACACTGAAGCTTTCTTT

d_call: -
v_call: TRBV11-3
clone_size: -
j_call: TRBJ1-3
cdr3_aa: CASSLDLAGINSGNTIYF
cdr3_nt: TGTGCCAGCAGCTTAGATCTGGCAGGGATTAACTCTGGAAACACCATATATTTT

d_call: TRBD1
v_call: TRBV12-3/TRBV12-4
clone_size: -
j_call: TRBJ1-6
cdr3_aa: CASSQGAAPLHF
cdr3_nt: TGTGCCAGCAGTCAGGGGGCGGCACCCCTCCACTTT

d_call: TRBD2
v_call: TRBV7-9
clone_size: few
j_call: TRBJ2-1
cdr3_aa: CASSRDYGEQFF
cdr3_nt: TGTGCCAGCAGCCGGGACTATGGTGAGCAGTTCTTC